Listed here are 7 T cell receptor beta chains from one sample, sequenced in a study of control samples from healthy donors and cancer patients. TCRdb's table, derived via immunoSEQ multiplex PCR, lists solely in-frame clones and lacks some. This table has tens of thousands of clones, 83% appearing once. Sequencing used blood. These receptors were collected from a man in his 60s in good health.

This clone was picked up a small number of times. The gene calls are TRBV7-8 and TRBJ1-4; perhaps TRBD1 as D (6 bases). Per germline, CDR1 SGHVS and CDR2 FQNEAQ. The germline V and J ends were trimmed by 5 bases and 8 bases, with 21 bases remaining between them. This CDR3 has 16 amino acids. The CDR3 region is CASSPTADSRTEKLFF. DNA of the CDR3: TGTGCCAGCAGCCCCACGGCGGACAGCCGTACCGAAAAACTGTTTTTT.

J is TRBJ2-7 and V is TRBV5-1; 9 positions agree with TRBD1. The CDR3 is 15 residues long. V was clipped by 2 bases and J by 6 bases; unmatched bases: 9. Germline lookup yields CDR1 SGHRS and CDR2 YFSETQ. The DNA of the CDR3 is TGCGCCAGCAGCTTAGAAGCCAGGGGACAGGGCGAGCAGTACTTC. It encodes CASSLEARGQGEQYF.

For the CDR3, the DNA is TGTGCCAGCTCACCGACAGTGTCCTACGAGCAGTACTTC. It yields the protein CASSPTVSYEQYF. This rearrangement joins TRBV18 to TRBJ2-7; a weak D match, TRBD1 (5 bases). Germline V CDR1 and CDR2: KGHSH, LQKENI. V gave up 3 bases and J gave up 1 base, with 7 bases separating them. The length of the CDR3 is 13 residues. The full variable domain, its missing parts supplied by reference TRBV18 and TRBJ2-7, is NAGVMQNPRHLVRRRGQEARLRCSPMKGHSHVYWYRQLPEEGLKFMVYLQKENIIDESGMPKERFSAEFPKEGPSILRIQQVVRGDSAAYFCASSPTVSYEQYFGPGTRLTVT.

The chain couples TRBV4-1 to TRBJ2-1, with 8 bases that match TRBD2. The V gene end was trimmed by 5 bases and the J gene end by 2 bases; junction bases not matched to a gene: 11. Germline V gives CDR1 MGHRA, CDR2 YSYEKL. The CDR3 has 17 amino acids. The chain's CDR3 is CASSTTEAGVAYNEQFF. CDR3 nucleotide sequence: TGCGCCAGCAGCACGACCGAAGCGGGAGTGGCCTACAATGAGCAGTTCTTC.

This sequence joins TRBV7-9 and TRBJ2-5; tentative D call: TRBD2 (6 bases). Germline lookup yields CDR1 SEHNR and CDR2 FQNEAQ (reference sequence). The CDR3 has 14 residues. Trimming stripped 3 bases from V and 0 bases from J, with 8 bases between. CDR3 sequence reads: CASSFRLDQETQYF. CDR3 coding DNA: TGTGCCAGCAGCTTTAGACTAGACCAAGAGACCCAGTACTTC.

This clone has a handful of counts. The CDR3 is CASSTGTFYSPLHF. The CDR3 nucleotides read TGTGCCAGCAGCACCGGGACGTTCTATTCACCCCTCCACTTT. This sequence joins TRBV3-1 (or the pseudogene TRBV3-2) and TRBJ1-6; a possible D gene is TRBD1 (5 bases). Trimming removed 5 bases at V and 8 bases at J, with 13 bases between. This CDR3 region has 14 residues. CDR1 is LGHDT, CDR2 YNNKEL, per germline (reference sequence).

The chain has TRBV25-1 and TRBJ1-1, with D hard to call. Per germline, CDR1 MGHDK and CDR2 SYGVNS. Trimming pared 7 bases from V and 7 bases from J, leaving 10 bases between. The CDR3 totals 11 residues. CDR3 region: CASNGVYEAFF. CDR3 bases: TGTGCCAGCAATGGGGTTTATGAAGCTTTCTTT.